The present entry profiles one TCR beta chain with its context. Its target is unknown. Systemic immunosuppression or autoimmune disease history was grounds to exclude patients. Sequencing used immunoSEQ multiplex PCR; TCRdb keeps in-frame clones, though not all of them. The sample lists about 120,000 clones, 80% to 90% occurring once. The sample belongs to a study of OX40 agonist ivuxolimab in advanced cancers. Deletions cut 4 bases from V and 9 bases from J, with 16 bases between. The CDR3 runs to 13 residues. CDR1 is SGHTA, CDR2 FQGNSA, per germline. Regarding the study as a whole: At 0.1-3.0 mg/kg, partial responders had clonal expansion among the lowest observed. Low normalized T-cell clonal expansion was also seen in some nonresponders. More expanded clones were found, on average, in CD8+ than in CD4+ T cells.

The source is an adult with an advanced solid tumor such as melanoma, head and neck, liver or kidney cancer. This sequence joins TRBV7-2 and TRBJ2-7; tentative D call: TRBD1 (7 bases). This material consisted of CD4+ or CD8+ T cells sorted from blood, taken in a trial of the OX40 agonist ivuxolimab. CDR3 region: CASSWPQGGGQYF. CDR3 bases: TGTGCCAGCAGCTGGCCTCAGGGGGGAGGGCAGTACTTC.